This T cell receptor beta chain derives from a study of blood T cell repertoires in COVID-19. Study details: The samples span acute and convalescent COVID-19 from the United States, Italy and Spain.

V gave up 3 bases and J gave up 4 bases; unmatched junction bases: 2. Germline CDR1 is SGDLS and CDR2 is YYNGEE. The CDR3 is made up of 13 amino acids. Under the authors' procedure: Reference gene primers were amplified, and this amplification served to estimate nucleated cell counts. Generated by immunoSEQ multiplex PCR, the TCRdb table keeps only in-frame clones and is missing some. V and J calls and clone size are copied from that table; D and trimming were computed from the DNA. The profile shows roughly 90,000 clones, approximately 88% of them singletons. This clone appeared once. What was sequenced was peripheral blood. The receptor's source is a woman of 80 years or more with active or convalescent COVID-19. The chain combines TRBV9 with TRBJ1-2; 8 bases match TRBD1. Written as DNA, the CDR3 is TGTGCCAGCAGCGGAGGACAGGGCTATGGCTACACCTTC. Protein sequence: CASSGGQGYGYTF.